Listed below are T cell receptor beta chains from one sample, sequenced in a study of neurological immune-mediated disorders. TCRdb itself ran the 5' RACE reads through MiXCR, one entry per CDR3 protein. The profile shows roughly 55,000 distinct CDR3 sequences, around a sixth of them singletons. Sequenced material: PBMCs. These receptors originate from a man in his sixties in good health. Both conserved end residues are part of each CDR3. D genes are given only for firm matches. Clone size is shown for a subset of rows, as once, few, many or a class of expanded clone.

>TRBD2|few|TRBV5-6|TRBJ2-1
CASSSLLREGPRVYEQFF
TGTGCCAGCAGCTCCCTCTTGCGGGAGGGCCCTCGAGTGTATGAGCAGTTCTTC
>NA|few|TRBV29-1|TRBJ2-5
CSVSVIGVRETQYF
TGCAGCGTTTCTGTCATCGGGGTTCGGGAGACCCAGTACTTC
>TRBD2|many|TRBV20-1|TRBJ2-1
CSARPGGGYNEQFF
TGCAGTGCTCGCCCGGGCGGGGGTTACAATGAGCAGTTCTTC
>TRBD2|NA|TRBV7-2|TRBJ2-7
CASSASGSSYEQYF
TGTGCCAGCAGCGCTAGCGGGAGCTCCTACGAGCAGTACTTC
>NA|many|TRBV5-1|TRBJ2-7
CASSLSTVWTYEQYF
TGCGCCAGCAGCTTGAGTACGGTCTGGACCTACGAGCAGTACTTC
>TRBD1|many|TRBV5-1|TRBJ1-6
CASSTRQGPSPLHF
TGCGCCAGCAGCACCCGACAGGGTCCATCACCCCTCCACTTT
>NA|NA|TRBV7-9|TRBJ2-5
CASSLGWLGLSETQYF
TGTGCCAGCAGCTTAGGGTGGTTGGGACTGTCGGAGACCCAGTACTTC
>TRBD1|many|TRBV15|TRBJ2-7
CATSRTGNPYEQYF
TGTGCCACCAGCAGGACAGGGAATCCCTACGAGCAGTACTTC
>NA|NA|TRBV5-1|TRBJ1-2
CASSPSGYGYTF
TGCGCCAGCAGCCCCTCCGGCTATGGCTACACCTTC
>TRBD2|NA|TRBV5-1|TRBJ2-1
CASSPGLAQRSYNEQFF
TGCGCCAGCAGCCCCGGACTAGCCCAAAGATCCTACAATGAGCAGTTCTTC
>TRBD2|NA|TRBV18|TRBJ2-5
CASSTGLAGGVDQYF
TGTGCCAGCTCCACAGGACTAGCGGGAGGGGTCGACCAGTACTTC
>NA|many|TRBV27|TRBJ2-7
CASSSQLVPYEQYF
TGTGCCAGCAGTTCCCAGTTGGTTCCCTACGAGCAGTACTTC
>NA|many|TRBV6-5|TRBJ2-5
CASKRTGPFGTQYF
TGTGCCAGCAAACGAACAGGTCCGTTTGGGACCCAGTACTTC
>TRBD2|many|TRBV20-1|TRBJ2-1
CSGGLARGEQFF
TGCAGTGGGGGACTAGCGCGGGGTGAGCAGTTCTTC
>TRBD2|NA|TRBV5-1|TRBJ2-2
CASSEDLAGAGELFF
TGCGCCAGCAGCGAGGACCTAGCGGGAGCCGGGGAGCTGTTTTTT
>NA|NA|TRBV27|TRBJ1-1
CASRDNVGTEAFF
TGTGCCAGCAGGGACAATGTCGGCACTGAAGCTTTCTTT
>NA|NA|TRBV9|TRBJ1-1
CASSLEGQVGMNTEAFF
TGTGCCAGCAGCTTAGAGGGGCAGGTGGGGATGAACACTGAAGCTTTCTTT
>TRBD1|many|TRBV5-1|TRBJ2-3
CASSLGQGKDTQYF
TGCGCCAGCAGCTTGGGACAGGGGAAGGATACGCAGTATTTT
>NA|many|TRBV10-3|TRBJ2-5
CAISDRETQYF
TGTGCCATCAGCGACAGGGAGACCCAGTACTTC
>NA|many|TRBV5-1|TRBJ2-1
CASSLALGLPYNEQFF
TGCGCCAGCAGCTTGGCTCTAGGACTACCCTACAATGAGCAGTTCTTC
>NA|NA|TRBV7-8|TRBJ2-1
CASRSYEQFF
TGTGCCAGCAGGTCCTATGAGCAGTTCTTC
>NA|many|TRBV2|TRBJ2-1
CASRRGAQNEQFF
TGTGCCAGCCGTCGGGGGGCTCAGAATGAGCAGTTCTTC
>NA|many|TRBV7-2|TRBJ2-3
CASSLTPASTDTQYF
TGTGCCAGCAGCTTAACGCCAGCTAGCACAGATACGCAGTATTTT
>NA|many|TRBV20-1|TRBJ2-5
CSAPAGIETQYF
TGCAGTGCACCAGCGGGTATCGAGACCCAGTACTTC
>NA|many|TRBV15|TRBJ2-3
CATSAHLTDTQYF
TGTGCCACCAGCGCTCATCTTACAGATACGCAGTATTTT
>NA|many|TRBV5-1|TRBJ2-7
CASSGRGPNYEQYF
TGCGCCAGCAGCGGGCGGGGGCCGAACTACGAGCAGTACTTC
>NA|many|TRBV5-1|TRBJ2-5
CASSPGTQQETQYF
TGCGCCAGCAGCCCCGGCACACAGCAAGAGACCCAGTACTTC
>NA|NA|TRBV7-6|TRBJ1-1
CASSSEATTTEAFF
TGTGCCAGCAGCTCCGAGGCGACCACCACTGAAGCTTTCTTT
>NA|many|TRBV20-1|TRBJ1-1
CSAPGTLNTEAFF
TGCAGTGCCCCAGGGACCCTGAACACTGAAGCTTTCTTT
>NA|many|TRBV12-3/TRBV12-4|TRBJ2-1
CASSLTEGSYNEQFF
TGTGCCAGCAGTTTGACGGAGGGCTCCTACAATGAGCAGTTCTTC